This T cell receptor (beta chain) was sequenced during a study of blood T cells in healthy people across ages. Sample-barcoded 5' priming and a J-beta primer mix drove a second PCR of roughly 6 to 12 cycles. TCRdb redid the calling of the 5' RACE reads with MiXCR, one entry per CDR3 protein. The sample lists about 1.4 million distinct CDR3 sequences, roughly 60% seen once, with 6.7% in the top ten. This clonotype has just a few counts. Trimming removed 4 bases from V and 1 base from J; junction bases left unmatched: 8. The CDR3 is 15 amino acids. Germline CDR1 reads SQVTM; CDR2 reads ANQGSEA. Source material: blood. V is TRBV29-1 and J is TRBJ2-3; TRBD2 aligns across 7 bases. This TCR was recovered from a man younger than 35 in good health. The CDR3 region has the DNA TGCAGCGTTGCTTATGTAGCGGGTGGCACAGATACGCAGTATTTT. Amino acids: CSVAYVAGGTDTQYF.